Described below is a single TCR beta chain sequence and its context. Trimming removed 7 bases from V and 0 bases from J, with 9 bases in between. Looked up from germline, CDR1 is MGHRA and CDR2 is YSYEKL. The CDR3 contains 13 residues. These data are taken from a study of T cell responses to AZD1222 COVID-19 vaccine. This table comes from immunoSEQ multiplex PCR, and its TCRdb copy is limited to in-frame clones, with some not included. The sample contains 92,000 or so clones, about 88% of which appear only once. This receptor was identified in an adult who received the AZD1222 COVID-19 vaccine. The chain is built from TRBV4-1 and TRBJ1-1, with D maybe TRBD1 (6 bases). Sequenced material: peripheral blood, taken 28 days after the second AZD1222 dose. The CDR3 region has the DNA TGCGCCAGCACCCAGGGGTTGAACACTGAAGCTTTCTTT. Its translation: CASTQGLNTEAFF.